Listed here are 18 T cell receptor beta chains from one sample, sequenced in a study of shared clonotypes between healthy human individuals. Clones were read by immunoSEQ multiplex PCR, and TCRdb kept only the in-frame ones, dropping some. The sample shows about 710,000 clones, about 80% of them seen only once. The sequenced sample was memory CD4+ T cells sorted from blood. Subset of the sample: CD45RA-negative fraction. The receptors here all came from a young woman in good health.

This clone turned up a few times. The CDR3 bases are TGTGCCAGCAGCTTGGTGGGGTTTTGGGAGACCCAGTACTTC. Translation: CASSLVGFWETQYF. The chain links TRBV5-4 to TRBJ2-5, with D unresolved. Trimming cost V 0 bases and J 5 bases, with 11 bases left between them. The germline gives CDR1 SGHNT, CDR2 YYREEE (reference sequence). The CDR3 is 14 residues long.

The chain employs TRBV7-7 and TRBJ2-1, with D hard to call. The CDR3 sequence is 13 residues long. Germline-derived CDR1 and CDR2 are SSHAT and FNYEAQ (reference sequence). V lost 3 bases and J lost 3, with 6 bases in between. The CDR3 DNA reads TGTGCCAGCAGCTTGGGGTACTACAATGAGCAGTTCTTC. Translation gives CASSLGYYNEQFF.

A few counts support this clone. V is TRBV29-1 and J is TRBJ2-1; unclear D gene. The CDR3 has 15 residues. Per germline, CDR1 SQVTM and CDR2 ANQGSEA. Between the trimmed V and J ends, which lost 2 bases and 5 bases, there was a span of 16 bases. CDR3 in DNA: TGCAGCGTTGAATGGGGAATGGCGGCGGACAATGAGCAGTTCTTC. Its translation: CSVEWGMAADNEQFF.

The rearrangement uses TRBV29-1 and TRBJ2-5; TRBD1 matches at 8 bases. The tail of the sequence fits TRBJ2-7 better, so the J call may be wrong. CDR3 length equals 11 residues. CDR1 and CDR2 (germline): SQVTM, ANQGSEA. In DNA form, the CDR3 reads TGCAGCGTTAGGACAGGGAACGAGCAGTACTTC. Encoded protein: CSVRTGNEQYF.

As for this clone: Other DNA sequences in this sample translate to the same CDR3. The J gene is TRBJ2-3, the V gene TRBV2; weak D call: TRBD2 (5 bases). There are 16 residues in the CDR3. The germline V gene has CDR1 SNHLY and CDR2 FYNNEI. Trimming removed 0 bases from V and 0 bases from J, with 10 bases in between. The CDR3 loop is CASSEARAASTDTQYF. The CDR3 bases are TGTGCCAGCAGTGAAGCGAGGGCGGCTAGCACAGATACGCAGTATTTT.

A remark on this clone: A far bigger clonotype differs at one base, so this is likely a read error. The CDR3 nucleotides read TGTGCCAGCAGTGGGACTTACAATGAGCAGTTCTTC. This translates into CASSGTYNEQFF. The V and J genes are TRBV2 and TRBJ2-1, with D maybe TRBD2 (5 bases). Trimming pared 4 bases from V and 4 bases from J, leaving 5 bases between. Germline values: CDR1 SNHLY, CDR2 FYNNEI. The CDR3 contains 12 residues.

Turning to this clone: A far larger clone is off by one base, so a read error is likely. V usage is TRBV7-2 and J usage is TRBJ2-7; TRBD1 is a possible D gene (5 bases). CDR3 size: 12 residues. Germline V gene data show CDR1 as SGHTA and CDR2 as FQGNSA. Trimming removed 2 bases at V and 6 bases at J, with 8 bases between. DNA of the CDR3: TGTGCCAGCAGCTTACAGGGTTTCGAGCAGTACTTC. It translates to CASSLQGFEQYF.

The CDR3 spells CASSLYSWVPGANVLTF. CDR3 bases: TGTGCCAGCAGCTTGTACTCTTGGGTCCCTGGGGCCAACGTCCTGACTTTC. The J gene is TRBJ2-6, the V gene TRBV5-4, with D unresolved. The germline V and J ends were trimmed by 1 base and 2 bases, with 13 bases remaining between them. The CDR3 covers 17 residues. CDR1 and CDR2 (germline): SGHNT, YYREEE (reference sequence).

J is TRBJ2-2 and V is TRBV7-8; D is perhaps TRBD1 (5 bases). Trimming shortened V by 2 bases and J by 0 bases, and 13 bases separated the two germline ends. The V gene's germline CDR1 is SGHVS and CDR2 FQNEAQ. The CDR3 has 17 residues. CDR3 DNA sequence: TGTGCCAGCAGCTTACCTAATGGACAAACGAACACCGGGGAGCTGTTTTTT. Its translation is CASSLPNGQTNTGELFF.

This chain uses TRBV19 with TRBJ2-1; D possibly corresponds to TRBD2 (6 bases). V gave up 0 bases and J gave up 9 bases, with 12 bases separating them. The CDR3 is 14 residues long. Germline assignment: CDR1 LNHDA and CDR2 SQIVND (reference sequence). This CDR3 is CASSIDRGTGEQFF. The CDR3 DNA sequence: TGTGCCAGTAGTATAGATCGGGGGACTGGTGAGCAGTTCTTC.

The chain carries TRBV27 and TRBJ2-1; 14 bases are shared with TRBD2. CDR1 and CDR2 from the germline V gene are MNHEY and SMNVEV (reference sequence). Unmatched junction bases numbered 6, after V lost 5 bases and J lost 0 bases. The CDR3 extends over 18 amino acids. The CDR3 loop reads CASSPGLAGARSYNEQFF. The CDR3 nucleotides read TGTGCCAGCAGTCCGGGACTAGCGGGAGCCCGCTCCTACAATGAGCAGTTCTTC.

The chain combines TRBV5-4 with TRBJ2-7, with TRBD2 identical over 11 bases. Looked up from germline, CDR1 is SGHNT and CDR2 is YYREEE (reference sequence). The CDR3 is 14 amino acids. Unmatched junction bases numbered 8, after V lost 3 bases and J lost 9 bases. The CDR3 DNA is TGTGCCAGCAGCTCCGGACTAGCGGGTATGAGGCAGTACTTC. This codes for CASSSGLAGMRQYF.

The chain has TRBV7-2 and TRBJ2-7; unclear D gene. V was trimmed by 1 base and J by 5 bases, leaving 3 bases between them. The germline V gene has CDR1 SGHTA and CDR2 FQGNSA. The CDR3 length is 11 residues. The CDR3 spells CASSLGDEQYF. CDR3 nucleotides: TGTGCCAGCAGCTTAGGGGACGAGCAGTACTTC.

The DNA of the CDR3 is TGTGCCAGCAGCTTAGGCCCCGCCGGGGGAGGGCTTGGCGTCTATGAGCAGTTCTTC. This sequence encodes CASSLGPAGGGLGVYEQFF. The genes are TRBV7-8 and TRBJ2-1, with 7 bases identical to TRBD2. Looked up from germline, CDR1 is SGHVS and CDR2 is FQNEAQ. Trimming took 1 base from V and 8 from J; bases not matched to a gene: 20. The CDR3 covers 19 residues.

J is TRBJ1-2 and V is TRBV6-1; the match to TRBD1 covers 8 bases. The CDR3 length is 14 residues. With 3 bases clipped from V and 4 bases from J, the junction kept 4 bases outside the gene matches. Germline CDR1 is MNHNS and CDR2 is SASEGT. The DNA for the CDR3 is TGTGCCAGCAGTGACAGGGGGCATAGCTATGGCTACACCTTC. Its translation: CASSDRGHSYGYTF.

This clone has only a few counts. This chain joins TRBV30 and TRBJ1-5, with D unresolved. This CDR3 contains 14 residues. CDR1 is GTSNPN, CDR2 SVGIG, per germline (reference sequence). Between the trimmed V and J ends, which lost 2 bases and 3 bases, there was a span of 11 bases. CDR3 in amino acids: CAWSPGRHNQPQHF. The DNA of the CDR3 is TGTGCCTGGAGTCCCGGACGGCACAATCAGCCCCAGCATTTT.

This clone occurred a few times. The chain uses TRBV28 and TRBJ1-3; a possible D gene is TRBD1 (5 bases). Looked up from germline, CDR1 is MDHEN and CDR2 is SYDVKM. The CDR3 contains 13 residues. V was clipped by 5 bases and J by 7 bases, with 12 bases between them. CDR3 sequence: CASSTQGTNTIYF. CDR3 nucleotides: TGTGCCAGCAGTACCCAAGGGACGAACACCATATATTTT.

This clone was recorded many times. The chain has TRBV28 and TRBJ1-1; 9 bases fit TRBD1. V lost 8 bases, J lost 4 bases, and 5 bases stayed unmatched. This CDR3 is 13 amino acids long. The V gene's germline CDR1 is MDHEN and CDR2 SYDVKM. The CDR3 reads CASRGGQGTEAFF. The CDR3, as DNA: TGTGCCAGCCGAGGGGGACAGGGCACTGAAGCTTTCTTT.